The 16 T cell receptor beta chains below were found in one sample sequenced in a study of T cell repertoires in cytomegalovirus infection. A single record per CDR3 protein comes from TCRdb applying MiXCR to the reads. The table lists around 750,000 distinct CDR3 sequences, 30% to 35% of them singletons. These receptors' targets are unknown. The specimen was cultured CD8+ T cells from PBMCs, collected from culture after CMV antigen stimulation. All receptors come from a human donor in good health (CMV status not recorded). Some clones in this sample may be carry-over from other donors' samples.

The chain joins TRBV5-4 to TRBJ1-4; D is perhaps TRBD1 (6 bases). V was cut by 4 bases and J by 0 bases, with 10 bases left in between. This CDR3 region has 15 residues. CDR1 is SGHNT, CDR2 YYREEE, per germline (reference sequence). In nucleotides, the CDR3 is TGTGCCAGCAGCGATACAGGGTCAACTAATGAAAAACTGTTTTTT. Its protein product is CASSDTGSTNEKLFF. The full variable domain, in which reference TRBV5-4 and TRBJ1-4 provide the parts outside the CDR3, is ETGVTQSPTHLIKTRGQQVTLRCSSQSGHNTVSWYQQALGQGPQFIFQYYREEENGRGNFPPRFSGLQFPNYSSELNVNALELDDSALYLCASSDTGSTNEKLFFGSGTQLSVL.

The CDR3 nucleotides are TGTGCCAGCAGCGGAATGGGGGGGGGTAGCGGGGTCGAGGAGACCCAGTACTTC. It is translated as CASSGMGGGSGVEETQYF. This chain connects TRBV9 to TRBJ2-5, with 8 bases aligning to TRBD2. Germline loops: CDR1 SGDLS, CDR2 YYNGEE. The CDR3 has 18 residues. V gave up 3 bases and J gave up 5 bases; unmatched junction bases: 18.

The V gene is TRBV19, the J gene TRBJ1-5; the D is unclear. Germline CDR1 and CDR2: LNHDA and SQIVND (reference sequence). The CDR3 has 13 amino acids. V dropped 6 bases and J dropped 1 base, with 7 bases sitting between them. In DNA, the CDR3 is TGTGCCAGTAGGAGGTCGAGCAATCAGCCCCAGCATTTT. Translating it yields CASRRSSNQPQHF.

V gene TRBV12-5 combines with J gene TRBJ2-7, with TRBD1 as a possible D gene (5 bases). The CDR3 sequence is 14 residues long. V was shortened by 3 bases and J by 0 bases, with 9 bases between the two germline ends. Germline CDR1 and CDR2: LGHNT and FRNRAP. The CDR3 loop reads CASGFSDNSYEQYF. The DNA for the CDR3 is TGTGCTAGTGGTTTCTCGGACAACTCCTACGAGCAGTACTTC.

This clonotype was detected many times. V and J are TRBV4-1 and TRBJ1-5; the match to TRBD1 covers 7 bases. Per germline, CDR1 MGHRA and CDR2 YSYEKL. CDR3 size: 16 residues. V lost 4 bases, J lost 4 bases, and 10 bases stayed unmatched. This chain's CDR3 is CASSRYYGTANQPQHF. The CDR3 DNA reads TGCGCCAGCAGCCGATATTATGGGACAGCAAATCAGCCCCAGCATTTT.

The J gene is TRBJ1-2, the V gene TRBV6-6; no clear D. The CDR3 extends over 15 amino acids. Germline CDR1 and CDR2: MNHNY and SVGAGI (reference sequence). V lost 5 bases to trimming and J lost 2 bases, with 15 bases between them. The DNA of the CDR3 is TGTGCCAGCAGTCTCCCTCCTACCGTGAACTATGGCTACACCTTC. Translation gives CASSLPPTVNYGYTF.

Of note for this clonotype: The conserved final phenylalanine or tryptophan is absent from the CDR3, which likely points to a read error. The chain couples TRBV6-8 to TRBJ2-1, with D possibly matching TRBD1 (5 bases). Trimming stripped 5 bases from V and 3 bases from J, with 11 bases between. The CDR3 spans 14 residues. Germline CDR1 reads MNHGY; CDR2 reads SAAAGT. CDR3 coding DNA: TGTGCCAGCAGTCCTCCGACAGACTACAATGAGCAGTTCTCC. Its protein is CASSPPTDYNEQFS.

This clonotype was found a few times. This chain joins TRBV6-6 and TRBJ1-2; D is unresolved. Trimming stripped 8 bases from V and 8 bases from J, with 18 bases between. The germline V gene encodes CDR1 MNHNY and CDR2 SVGAGI (reference sequence). CDR3 length: 13 amino acids. The CDR3, as DNA: TGTGCCAGCCTCCCGGGCGCGAGGGCCGGCTACACCTTC. It codes for CASLPGARAGYTF.

The sample holds a few counts of this clonotype. The chain carries TRBV7-9 and TRBJ1-2; tentatively, D is TRBD1 (5 bases). Germline loops: CDR1 SEHNR, CDR2 FQNEAQ (reference sequence). The germline V and J ends were trimmed by 6 bases and 8 bases, with 19 bases remaining between them. The CDR3 has 14 amino acids. Here the CDR3 reads CASRQGHLLFGYTF. The CDR3 DNA follows: TGTGCCAGCAGGCAGGGCCACTTGCTGTTCGGCTACACCTTC.

There are a few counts of this clonotype. The V call is TRBV3-1, the J call TRBJ1-2; no clear D gene. The CDR3 loop spans 12 amino acids. Germline loops: CDR1 LGHDT, CDR2 YNNKEL (reference sequence). Here the CDR3 reads CASLRREDGYTF. CDR3 coding DNA: TGTGCGAGCCTTAGGAGGGAGGACGGCTACACCTTC.

The sample holds a few counts of this clonotype. This sequence joins TRBV7-2 and TRBJ1-4; TRBD1 might be the D (5 bases). The CDR3 runs to 16 residues. Trimming pared 9 bases from V and 7 bases from J, leaving 24 bases between. Germline CDR1 and CDR2: SGHTA and FQGNSA. The CDR3 bases are TGTGCCAGTACTCTAAAGGTGCAGGGAAGACGTGAAAAACTGTTTTTT. Amino acid sequence: CASTLKVQGRREKLFF.

The chain has TRBV6-2 or TRBV6-3 and TRBJ1-5; no reliable D call. Trimming stripped 1 base from V and 6 bases from J, with 4 bases between. This CDR3 comprises 12 residues. Germline V gene lookup returns CDR1 MNHEY and CDR2 SVGEGT. In nucleotides, the CDR3 is TGTGCCAGCAGTTACTATAGTCAGCCCCAGCATTTT. It codes for CASSYYSQPQHF.

The V call is TRBV4-3, the J call TRBJ2-1; no definite D call. Trimming removed 0 bases from V and 8 bases from J, with 8 bases in between. Germline V gene sequence: CDR1 LGHNA, CDR2 YSLEER. The CDR3 extends over 13 amino acids. CDR3 region: CASSQDSGDEQFF. The CDR3 DNA reads TGCGCCAGCAGCCAAGATTCCGGTGATGAGCAGTTCTTC.

This clonotype was counted a few times. The chain joins TRBV7-6 to TRBJ1-6; the D gene is possibly TRBD1 (6 bases). The germline V gene encodes CDR1 SGHVS and CDR2 FNYEAQ. The length of the CDR3 is 17 residues. V was cut by 5 bases and J by 2 bases, with 16 bases left in between. The CDR3 DNA sequence: TGTGCCAGCAGCCCAGGTGGGGGGGCCGCCTATAATTCACCCCTCCACTTT. Translating it yields CASSPGGGAAYNSPLHF.

In this sample, this clonotype turned up many times. Relative to the germline gene, one junction end is altered; a read error may explain this. The rearrangement joins TRBV7-7 to TRBJ2-3, with D unclear. Germline V gene lookup returns CDR1 SSHAT and CDR2 FNYEAQ (reference sequence). The CDR3 has 14 residues. CDR3 DNA: TGTGCTAGCAGCTTAGCTTCAAGCCCAGATACGCAGTATTTT. Protein sequence: CASSLASSPDTQYF. The whole variable domain, remainder taken from reference TRBV7-7 and TRBJ2-3, is GAGVSQSPRYKVTKRGQDVTLRCDPISSHATLYWYQQALGQGPEFLTYFNYEAQPDKSGLPSDRFSAERPEGSISTLTIQRTEQRDSAMYRCASSLASSPDTQYFGPGTRLTVL.

This chain uses TRBV5-8 with TRBJ2-1, with 8 bases lining up with TRBD2. V was clipped by 3 bases and J by 9 bases; unmatched bases: 8. Per the germline V gene, CDR1 is SGHTS and CDR2 is YDEGEE. This CDR3 has 14 residues. CDR3 nucleotide sequence: TGTGCCAGCAGCTCTCCGGGGGGGCCTGGTGAGCAGTTCTTC. As protein: CASSSPGGPGEQFF.